Each of the 14 T cell receptor beta chains below was sequenced from the same sample in a study of T-cell memory formation after mild COVID-19. One entry per CDR3 protein results from TCRdb running MiXCR on the 5' RACE reads. Of 200,000 to 250,000 distinct CDR3 sequences listed, 15% to 17% were seen once; the top ten hold around 2.2%. The sample consisted of PBMCs or a T cell subset sorted from them (not recorded which). Source of these receptors: an adult woman who had mild COVID-19 (a few samples of this study predate the infection). Cell type and time point are not known.

The chain employs TRBV19 and TRBJ2-6; the D is unclear. The CDR3 is 14 amino acids. V dropped 3 bases and J dropped 1 base, with 4 bases sitting between them. Germline lookup yields CDR1 LNHDA and CDR2 SQIVND (reference sequence). CDR3 protein: CASSISSGANVLTF. CDR3 coding DNA: TGTGCCAGTAGTATCTCGTCTGGGGCCAACGTCCTGACTTTC. The variable domain in full, with the rest retrieved from reference TRBV19 and TRBJ2-6, is DGGITQSPKYLFRKEGQNVTLSCEQNLNHDAMYWYRQDPGQGLRLIYYSQIVNDFQKGDIAEGYSVSREKKESFPLTVTSAQKNPTAFYLCASSISSGANVLTFGAGSRLTVL.

This clonotype was seen a few times. This rearrangement joins TRBV7-9 to TRBJ2-2, with a weak D call TRBD2 (5 bases). The germline gives CDR1 SEHNR, CDR2 FQNEAQ (reference sequence). The CDR3 extends over 16 amino acids. With 0 bases removed from V and 4 bases from J, the gap between germline ends came to 12 bases. The CDR3 region has the DNA TGTGCCAGCAGCTTAGCGAGAGGGAAATTCACCGGGGAGCTGTTTTTT. It specifies CASSLARGKFTGELFF.

The rearrangement joins TRBV20-1 to TRBJ2-3; no firm D call. This CDR3 is 15 amino acids long. From germline, CDR1 is DFQATT and CDR2 SNEGSKA (reference sequence). Trimming cost V 0 bases and J 6 bases, with 16 bases left between them. CDR3 amino acids: CSARDQPGSGDTQYF. In DNA form, the CDR3 reads TGCAGTGCTAGAGATCAACCGGGTTCCGGGGATACGCAGTATTTT.

The chain joins TRBV4-2 to TRBJ1-6, with 9 bases fitting TRBD1. This CDR3 region has 16 residues. Germline V gene data show CDR1 as LGHNA and CDR2 as YNFKEQ. V was pared by 0 bases and J by 9 bases, with 6 bases of the junction left unmatched. In DNA form, the CDR3 reads TGTGCCAGCAGCCAAGATCGGGACAGGGCCCTTTCACCCCTCCACTTT. Translated, it gives CASSQDRDRALSPLHF.

The V and J genes are TRBV6-1 and TRBJ2-1; D uncertain. The V gene lost 7 bases and the J gene lost 4 bases, with 11 bases spanning the gap. CDR1 and CDR2 (germline): MNHNS, SASEGT. The CDR3 consists of 13 residues. The DNA for the CDR3 is TGTGCCAGCATGACCCAACATTACAATGAGCAGTTCTTC. This sequence encodes CASMTQHYNEQFF.

This clonotype has a handful of counts. The chain links TRBV5-1 to TRBJ1-1; D is unresolved. V was trimmed by 7 bases and J by 1 base, leaving 8 bases between them. Germline V lookup: CDR1 SGHRS, CDR2 YFSETQ. The CDR3 extends over 12 amino acids. The CDR3 region is CASGVGNTEAFF. In DNA, the CDR3 is TGCGCCAGCGGGGTTGGGAACACTGAAGCTTTCTTT.

This clonotype was counted between two and nine times. The chain is built from TRBV29-1 and TRBJ1-5, with unresolved D. There are 12 residues in the CDR3. The V gene's germline CDR1 is SQVTM and CDR2 ANQGSEA. The V end lost 7 bases, the J end lost 4 bases, and 11 bases lay between the germline ends. CDR3 sequence reads: CSAGLRNQPQHF. The CDR3 nucleotides are TGCAGCGCCGGACTGCGTAATCAGCCCCAGCATTTT. The variable domain in full, with the rest retrieved from reference TRBV29-1 and TRBJ1-5, is SAVISQKPSRDICQRGTSLTIQCQVDSQVTMMFWYRQQPGQSLTLIATANQGSEATYESGFVIDKFPISRPNLTFSTLTVSNMSPEDSSIYLCSAGLRNQPQHFGDGTRLSIL.

This clonotype was observed a few times. The V call is TRBV25-1, the J call TRBJ2-1, with TRBD2 as a possible D gene (6 bases). Germline-derived CDR1 and CDR2 are MGHDK and SYGVNS. V was cut by 8 bases and J by 3 bases, with 8 bases left in between. The CDR3 runs 12 residues. The CDR3 DNA follows: TGTGCCAGCTGGGGACTCTACAATGAGCAGTTCTTC. Translation gives CASWGLYNEQFF.

With respect to this clonotype: This may be a read error: a much more frequent sequence differs by one nucleotide. V usage is TRBV7-6 and J usage is TRBJ2-3, with D tentatively TRBD1 (5 bases). This CDR3 comprises 13 residues. Trimming left V 6 bases short and J 4 bases short, with 11 bases between. Germline CDR1 and CDR2: SGHVS and FNYEAQ. CDR3 sequence reads: CASRPGPADTQYF. As DNA, the CDR3 is TGTGCCAGCAGACCAGGGCCCGCAGATACGCAGTATTTT.

The chain has TRBV14 and TRBJ1-1, with D hard to call. This CDR3 contains 13 residues. From germline, CDR1 is SGHDN and CDR2 FVKESK. V lost 4 bases and J 8 bases, leaving 14 bases between the germline ends. The CDR3 loop is CASSLITEAEAFF. The CDR3 bases are TGTGCCAGCAGCCTAATTACCGAGGCGGAAGCTTTCTTT. Full variable domain (rest looked up from reference TRBV14 and TRBJ1-1): EAGVTQFPSHSVIEKGQTVTLRCDPISGHDNLYWYRRVMGKEIKFLLHFVKESKQDESGMPNNRFLAERTGGTYSTLKVQPAELEDSGVYFCASSLITEAEAFFGQGTRLTVV.

This clonotype has only one observation. The chain links TRBV12-3 or TRBV12-4 to TRBJ2-4; D is uncertain. The CDR3 loop spans 15 amino acids. Trimming removed 1 base from V and 3 bases from J, with 10 bases in between. DNA of the CDR3: TGTGCCAGCAGTTTAGGCACAACGGGCAAAAACATTCAGTACTTC. As protein: CASSLGTTGKNIQYF.

This clonotype occurred a few times. The chain is built from TRBV24-1 and TRBJ2-5; D is possibly TRBD1 (6 bases). This CDR3 is built from 19 residues. Germline assignment: CDR1 KGHDR and CDR2 SFDVKD. The V gene lost 0 bases and the J gene lost 5 bases, with 24 bases spanning the gap. This chain's CDR3 is CATSDLQPSTGTLYETQYF. The CDR3, as DNA: TGTGCCACCAGTGATTTGCAGCCCTCAACAGGGACCCTTTACGAGACCCAGTACTTC.

The J gene is TRBJ1-3, the V gene TRBV9; D unclear. The germline V and J ends were trimmed by 0 bases and 4 bases, with 11 bases remaining between them. Germline V gene lookup returns CDR1 SGDLS and CDR2 YYNGEE. The length of the CDR3 is 15 residues. The CDR3 is CASSVGGREGNTIYF. The DNA for the CDR3 is TGTGCCAGCAGCGTAGGAGGAAGGGAAGGAAACACCATATATTTT.

This clonotype was seen repeatedly, ten times or more. The chain carries TRBV7-7 and TRBJ2-1; 7 bases agree with TRBD2. Germline assignment: CDR1 SSHAT and CDR2 FNYEAQ (reference sequence). The CDR3 extends over 15 amino acids. J lost 6 bases, V lost 5 bases, and 10 bases had no gene match. The CDR3 reads CASSTNSGGPNEQFF. The CDR3 nucleotides read TGTGCCAGCAGCACCAACTCGGGGGGACCCAATGAGCAGTTCTTC.